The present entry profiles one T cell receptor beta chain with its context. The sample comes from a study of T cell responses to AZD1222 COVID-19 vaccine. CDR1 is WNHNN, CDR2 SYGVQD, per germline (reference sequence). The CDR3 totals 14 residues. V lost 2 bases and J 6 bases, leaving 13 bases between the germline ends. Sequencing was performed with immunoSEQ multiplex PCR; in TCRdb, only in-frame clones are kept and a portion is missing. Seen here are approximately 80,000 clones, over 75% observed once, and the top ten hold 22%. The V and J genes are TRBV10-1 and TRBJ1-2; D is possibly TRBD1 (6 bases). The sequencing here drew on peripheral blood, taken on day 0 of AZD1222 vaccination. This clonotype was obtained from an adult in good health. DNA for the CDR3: TGCGCCAGCAGTGAGCGACAGGATGGGAATGGCTACACCTTC. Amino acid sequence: CASSERQDGNGYTF.